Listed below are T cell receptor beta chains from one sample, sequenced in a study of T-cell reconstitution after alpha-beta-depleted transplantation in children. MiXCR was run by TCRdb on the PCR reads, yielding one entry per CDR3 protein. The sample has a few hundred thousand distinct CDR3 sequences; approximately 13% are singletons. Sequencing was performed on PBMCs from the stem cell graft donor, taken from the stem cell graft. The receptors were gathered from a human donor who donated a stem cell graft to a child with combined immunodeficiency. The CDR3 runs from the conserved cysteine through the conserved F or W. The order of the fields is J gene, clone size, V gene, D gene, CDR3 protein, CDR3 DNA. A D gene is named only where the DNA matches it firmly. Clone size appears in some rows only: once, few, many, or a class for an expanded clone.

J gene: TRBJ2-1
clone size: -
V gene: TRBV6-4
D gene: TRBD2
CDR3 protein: CASSDSSGGDYNEQFF
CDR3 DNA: TGTGCCAGCAGTGACTCGTCGGGGGGGGACTACAATGAGCAGTTCTTC

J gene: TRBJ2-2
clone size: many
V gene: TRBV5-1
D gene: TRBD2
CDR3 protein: CASSLVAGATGELFF
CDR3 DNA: TGCGCCAGCAGCTTGGTAGCGGGAGCAACCGGGGAGCTGTTTTTT

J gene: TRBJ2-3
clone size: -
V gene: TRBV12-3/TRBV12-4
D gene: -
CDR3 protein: CASSLAGPFRTDTQYF
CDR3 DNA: TGTGCCAGCAGTTTAGCTGGACCCTTTCGCACAGATACGCAGTATTTT

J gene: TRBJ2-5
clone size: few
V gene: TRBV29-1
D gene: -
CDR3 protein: CSKAGSAQETQYF
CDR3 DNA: TGCAGCAAGGCAGGGTCAGCCCAAGAGACCCAGTACTTC

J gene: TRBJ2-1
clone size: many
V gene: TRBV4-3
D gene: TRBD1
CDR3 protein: CASADRVPYNEQFF
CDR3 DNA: TGCGCCAGCGCCGACAGGGTCCCCTACAATGAGCAGTTCTTC

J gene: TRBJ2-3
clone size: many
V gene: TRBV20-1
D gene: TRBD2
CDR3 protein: CSAPVGLAGGTDTQYF
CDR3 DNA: TGCAGTGCTCCGGTAGGACTAGCGGGAGGTACAGATACGCAGTATTTT

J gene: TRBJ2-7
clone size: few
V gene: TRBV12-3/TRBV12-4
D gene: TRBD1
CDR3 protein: CASRYRGNEQYF
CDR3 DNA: TGTGCCAGCAGATACAGGGGCAACGAGCAGTACTTC

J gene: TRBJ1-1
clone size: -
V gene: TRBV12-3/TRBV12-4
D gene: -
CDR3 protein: CASSLDPDRRLEAFF
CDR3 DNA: TGTGCCAGCAGTTTAGACCCCGACAGAAGACTTGAAGCTTTCTTT

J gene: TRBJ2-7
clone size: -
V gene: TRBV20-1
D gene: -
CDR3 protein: CSAPRGSYEQYF
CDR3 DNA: TGCAGTGCCCCCCGGGGTTCCTACGAGCAGTACTTC

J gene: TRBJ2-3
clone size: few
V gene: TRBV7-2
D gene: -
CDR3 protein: CASSPRDSQPDTQYF
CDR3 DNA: TGTGCCAGCAGCCCTCGGGACTCCCAGCCAGATACGCAGTATTTT

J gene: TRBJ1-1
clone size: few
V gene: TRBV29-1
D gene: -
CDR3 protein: CSVERQLSDTEAFF
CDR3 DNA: TGCAGCGTTGAGCGGCAACTGAGTGACACTGAAGCTTTCTTT

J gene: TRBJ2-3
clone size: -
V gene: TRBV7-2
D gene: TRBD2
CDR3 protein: CASSFLAGDTDTQYF
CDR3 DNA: TGTGCCAGCAGCTTCTTAGCGGGGGACACAGATACGCAGTATTTT

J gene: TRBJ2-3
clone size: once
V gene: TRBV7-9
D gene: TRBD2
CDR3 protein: CASSSPLAPFTDTQYF
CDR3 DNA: TGTGCCAGCAGCAGCCCACTAGCGCCCTTCACAGATACGCAGTATTTT

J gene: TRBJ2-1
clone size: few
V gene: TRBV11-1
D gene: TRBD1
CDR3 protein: CASSRQGQGLDNEQFF
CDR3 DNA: TGTGCCAGCAGCCGCCAGGGACAGGGGCTCGACAATGAGCAGTTCTTC

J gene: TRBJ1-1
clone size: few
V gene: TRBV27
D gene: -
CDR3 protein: CASRRQVGTEAFF
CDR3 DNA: TGTGCCAGCAGACGACAGGTCGGAACTGAAGCTTTCTTT

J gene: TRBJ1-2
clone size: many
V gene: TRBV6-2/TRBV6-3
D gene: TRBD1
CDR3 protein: CASSQRQGYGYTF
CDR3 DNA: TGTGCCAGCAGCCAACGACAGGGGTATGGCTACACCTTC

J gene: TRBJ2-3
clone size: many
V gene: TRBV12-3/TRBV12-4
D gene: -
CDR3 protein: CASSFSADPSTDTQYF
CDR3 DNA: TGTGCCAGCAGTTTTAGTGCGGATCCTAGCACAGATACGCAGTATTTT

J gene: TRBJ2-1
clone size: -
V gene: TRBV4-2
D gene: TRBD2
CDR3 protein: CASSHDGLAGGPRGRNEQFF
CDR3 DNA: TGTGCCAGCAGCCACGATGGACTAGCGGGGGGCCCCAGGGGGAGAAATGAGCAGTTCTTC

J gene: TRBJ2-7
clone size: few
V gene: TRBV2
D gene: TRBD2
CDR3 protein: CASTVAGGHYEQYF
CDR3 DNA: TGTGCCAGCACCGTTGCGGGAGGACATTACGAGCAGTACTTC

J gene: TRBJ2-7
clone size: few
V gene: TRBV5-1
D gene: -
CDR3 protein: CASSLVGIIHEQYF
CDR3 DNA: TGCGCCAGCAGCTTGGTGGGTATAATTCACGAGCAGTACTTC